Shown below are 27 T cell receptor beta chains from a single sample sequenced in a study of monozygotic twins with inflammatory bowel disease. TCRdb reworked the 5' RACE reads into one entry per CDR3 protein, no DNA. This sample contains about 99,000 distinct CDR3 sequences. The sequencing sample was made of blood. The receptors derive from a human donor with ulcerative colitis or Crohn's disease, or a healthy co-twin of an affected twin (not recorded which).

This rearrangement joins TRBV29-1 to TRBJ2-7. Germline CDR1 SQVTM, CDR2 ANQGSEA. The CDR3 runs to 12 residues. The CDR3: CSVAGGPYEQYF.

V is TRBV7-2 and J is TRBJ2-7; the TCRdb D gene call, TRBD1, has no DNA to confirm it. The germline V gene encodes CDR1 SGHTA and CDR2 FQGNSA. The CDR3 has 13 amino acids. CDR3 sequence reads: CASSPGPNYEQYF.

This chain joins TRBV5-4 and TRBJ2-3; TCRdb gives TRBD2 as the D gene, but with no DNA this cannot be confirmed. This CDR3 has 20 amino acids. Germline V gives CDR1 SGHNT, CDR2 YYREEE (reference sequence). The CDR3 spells CASSFEVGRRLAGRGDTQYF.

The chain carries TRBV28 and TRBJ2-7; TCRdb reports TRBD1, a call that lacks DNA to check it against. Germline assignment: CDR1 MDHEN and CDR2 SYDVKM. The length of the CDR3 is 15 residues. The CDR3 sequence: CASATAGQFSYEQYF.

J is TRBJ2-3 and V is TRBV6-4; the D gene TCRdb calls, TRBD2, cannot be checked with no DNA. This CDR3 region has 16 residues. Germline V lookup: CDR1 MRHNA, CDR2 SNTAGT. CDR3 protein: CASSAVSGRSTDTQYF.

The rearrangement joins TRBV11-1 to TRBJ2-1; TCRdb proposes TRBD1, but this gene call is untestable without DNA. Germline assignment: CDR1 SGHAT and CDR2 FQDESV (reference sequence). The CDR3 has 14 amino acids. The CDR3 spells CASSPDRVKVEQFF.

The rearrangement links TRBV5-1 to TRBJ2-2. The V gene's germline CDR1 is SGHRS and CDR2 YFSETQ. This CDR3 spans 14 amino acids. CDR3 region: CASSLDGTPGELFF. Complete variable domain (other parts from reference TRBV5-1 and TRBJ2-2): KAGVTQTPRYLIKTRGQQVTLSCSPISGHRSVSWYQQTPGQGLQFLFEYFSETQRNKGNFPGRFSGRQFSNSRSEMNVSTLELGDSALYLCASSLDGTPGELFFGEGSRLTVL.

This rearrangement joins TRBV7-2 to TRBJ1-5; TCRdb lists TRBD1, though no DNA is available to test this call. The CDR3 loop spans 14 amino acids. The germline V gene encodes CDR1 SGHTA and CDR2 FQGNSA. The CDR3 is CASSQTGRNQPQHF.

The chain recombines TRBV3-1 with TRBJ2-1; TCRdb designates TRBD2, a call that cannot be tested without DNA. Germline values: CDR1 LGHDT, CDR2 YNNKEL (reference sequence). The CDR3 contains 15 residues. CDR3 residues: CASSTRLAGANEQFF.

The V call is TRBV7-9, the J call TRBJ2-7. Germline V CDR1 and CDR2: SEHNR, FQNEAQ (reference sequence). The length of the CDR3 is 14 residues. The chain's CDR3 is CASSLIYGAYEQYF.

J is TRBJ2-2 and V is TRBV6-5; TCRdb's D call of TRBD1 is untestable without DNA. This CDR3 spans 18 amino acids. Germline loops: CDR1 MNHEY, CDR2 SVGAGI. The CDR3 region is CASSYSNSGANVVGELFF.

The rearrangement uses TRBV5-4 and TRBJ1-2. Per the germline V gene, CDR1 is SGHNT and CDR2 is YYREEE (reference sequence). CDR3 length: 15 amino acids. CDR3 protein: CASSQGNRNRIGYTF. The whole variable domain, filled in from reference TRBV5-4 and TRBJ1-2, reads ETGVTQSPTHLIKTRGQQVTLRCSSQSGHNTVSWYQQALGQGPQFIFQYYREEENGRGNFPPRFSGLQFPNYSSELNVNALELDDSALYLCASSQGNRNRIGYTFGSGTRLTVV.

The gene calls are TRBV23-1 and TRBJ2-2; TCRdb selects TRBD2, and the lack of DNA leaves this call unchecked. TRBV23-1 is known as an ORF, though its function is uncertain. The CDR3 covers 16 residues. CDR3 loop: CASSQNRAPPTGELFF.

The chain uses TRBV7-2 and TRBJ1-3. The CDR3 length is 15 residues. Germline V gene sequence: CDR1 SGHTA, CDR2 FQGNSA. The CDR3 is CASSFFPAVRNTIYF.

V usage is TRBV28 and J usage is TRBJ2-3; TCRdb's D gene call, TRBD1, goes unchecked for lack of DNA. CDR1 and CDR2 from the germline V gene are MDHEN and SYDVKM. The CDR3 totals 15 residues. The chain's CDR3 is CASSLFPGSTDTQYF.

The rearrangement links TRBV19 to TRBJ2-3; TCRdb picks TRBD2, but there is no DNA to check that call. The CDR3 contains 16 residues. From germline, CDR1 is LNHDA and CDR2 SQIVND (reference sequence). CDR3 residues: CASSTGLAGDTDTQYF. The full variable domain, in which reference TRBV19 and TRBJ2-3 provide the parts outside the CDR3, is DGGITQSPKYLFRKEGQNVTLSCEQNLNHDAMYWYRQDPGQGLRLIYYSQIVNDFQKGDIAEGYSVSREKKESFPLTVTSAQKNPTAFYLCASSTGLAGDTDTQYFGPGTRLTVL.

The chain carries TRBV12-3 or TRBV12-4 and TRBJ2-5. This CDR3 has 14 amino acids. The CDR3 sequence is CASSSTLLQETQYF.

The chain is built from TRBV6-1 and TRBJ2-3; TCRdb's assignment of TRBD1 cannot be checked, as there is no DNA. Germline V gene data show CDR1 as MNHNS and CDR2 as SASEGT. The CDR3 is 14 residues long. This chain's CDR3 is CASSATGFPDTQYF.

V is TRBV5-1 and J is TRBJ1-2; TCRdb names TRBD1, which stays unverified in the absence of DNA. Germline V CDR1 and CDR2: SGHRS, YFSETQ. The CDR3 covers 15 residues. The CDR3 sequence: CASSFDGQGIFGYTF.

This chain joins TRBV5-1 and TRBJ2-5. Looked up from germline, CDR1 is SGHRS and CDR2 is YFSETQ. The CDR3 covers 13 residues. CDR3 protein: CASSLSVSETQYF.

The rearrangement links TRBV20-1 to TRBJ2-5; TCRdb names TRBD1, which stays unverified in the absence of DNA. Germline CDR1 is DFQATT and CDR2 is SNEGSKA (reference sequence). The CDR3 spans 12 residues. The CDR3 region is CSARQGAETQYF.

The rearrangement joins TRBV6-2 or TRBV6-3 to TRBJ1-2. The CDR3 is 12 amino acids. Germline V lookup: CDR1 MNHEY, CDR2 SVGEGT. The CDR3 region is CASSYTACGYTF.

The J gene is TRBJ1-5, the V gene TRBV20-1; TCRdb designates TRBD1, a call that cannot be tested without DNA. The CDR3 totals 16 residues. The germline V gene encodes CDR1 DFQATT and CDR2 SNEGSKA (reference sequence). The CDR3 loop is CSARDPGGRSNQPQHF.

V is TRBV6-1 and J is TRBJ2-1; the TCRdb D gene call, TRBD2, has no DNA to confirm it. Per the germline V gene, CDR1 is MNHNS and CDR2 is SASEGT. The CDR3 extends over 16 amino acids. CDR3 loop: CASSMGWTSGGNEQFF.

CDR3 protein: CASSRGANEKLFF. V is TRBV18 and J is TRBJ1-4; absent DNA, TCRdb's TRBD1 call cannot be checked. Germline CDR1 KGHSH, CDR2 LQKENI. The length of the CDR3 is 13 residues.

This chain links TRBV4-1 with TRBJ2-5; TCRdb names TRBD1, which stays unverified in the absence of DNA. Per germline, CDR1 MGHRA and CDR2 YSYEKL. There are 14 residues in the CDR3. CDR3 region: CASSQGTGQETQYF.

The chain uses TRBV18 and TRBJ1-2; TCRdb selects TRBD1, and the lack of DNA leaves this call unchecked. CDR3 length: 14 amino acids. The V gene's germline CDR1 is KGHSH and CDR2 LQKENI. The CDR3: CASSPNRGLGGYTF.